This T cell receptor (beta chain) was recorded in a study of blood T cell repertoires in COVID-19. About the research overall: Italy, Spain and the United States were the sources of the convalescent and acute COVID-19 samples. Sources were T cells, B-cell-depleted T cells, or PBMCs; the material itself was cDNA or gDNA.

Per the original data handling: It was from reference gene primer amplification that nucleated cell counts were estimated. The method was immunoSEQ multiplex PCR; TCRdb's version includes in-frame clones alone and lacks a portion of them. V and J calls and clone size are copied from that table; D and trimming were computed from the DNA. The table has 52,000 or so clones, approximately 91% seen once. The CDR3 contains 15 residues. The V gene lost 7 bases and the J gene lost 4 bases, with 19 bases spanning the gap. CDR1 and CDR2 from the germline V gene are LNHDA and SQIVND (reference sequence). This clone was seen a few times.

The source is a man aged 45-60 years with acute or convalescent COVID-19. This chain connects TRBV19 to TRBJ1-1; possibly TRBD1 for D (5 bases). The sample comprised peripheral blood. The CDR3 loop reads CASIPRRGGGTEAFF. The CDR3 DNA reads as TGTGCCAGTATTCCTCGTCGGGGCGGGGGCACTGAAGCTTTCTTT.